This TCR beta chain is from a study of blood T cell repertoires in COVID-19. In the study overall: Acute and convalescent COVID-19 specimens originated in the United States, Italy and Spain. PBMCs, B-cell-depleted T cells, or T cells provided the cDNA or gDNA that made up the material.

Deletions cut 7 bases from V and 2 bases from J, with 10 bases between. Germline values: CDR1 SGHTA, CDR2 FQGNSA. This CDR3 is 13 amino acids long. This clone has only a few counts. Per the study methods: Using reference gene primer amplification, nucleated cell counts were estimated. Measured with immunoSEQ multiplex PCR; TCRdb has only the in-frame clones, and not every one. Clone size and V and J calls were adopted from that table, with D and trimming inferred from the DNA. The sample lists about 150,000 clones, around 81% seen once, with over 7.5% in the top ten. This chain connects TRBV7-2 to TRBJ2-3; no definite D call. Sequencing used peripheral blood. The TCR was taken from a woman aged 60-70 years with active or convalescent COVID-19. Here the CDR3 reads CASNQAPTDTQYF. The CDR3 nucleotides are TGTGCCAGCAACCAAGCACCCACAGATACGCAGTATTTT.